What follows is one T cell receptor beta chain and its context. The antigen remains undetermined. In germline, CDR1 is SNHLY, CDR2 FYNNEI. The CDR3 runs to 14 residues. The V and J ends lost 5 bases and 4 bases respectively, with 14 bases between them. This was the immunoSEQ v3 assay. This table comes from immunoSEQ multiplex PCR, and its TCRdb copy is limited to in-frame clones, with some not included. This table has 36,000 or so clones, 73% appearing once. The sample originates from a study of TIL therapy for anti-PD-1-resistant metastatic lung cancer. Across the whole study: Tumors carried a median roughly 1.5 non-synonymous mutations per megabase. Study observations and caveats: The cohort had more treatment-naive, never-smoker and oncogene-addicted patients than typical.

Time point noted: pre-treatment sample, taken before nivolumab and TIL therapy. Sequenced here: blood, sampled at baseline. The gene calls are TRBV2 and TRBJ1-1, with D unresolved. This clonotype was obtained from a person aged 25-85 years with non-small cell lung cancer. The CDR3: CASSQTVGSTEAFF. The CDR3, as DNA: TGTGCCAGCAGTCAGACCGTGGGGAGCACTGAAGCTTTCTTT.